Listed here is a single T cell receptor beta chain. A quantity of about 0.5 to 1 ug RNA underwent reverse transcription using random hexamers. Multiplex PCR with immunoSEQ amplified the TCR beta CDR3 across 54 Vbeta and 13 Jbeta. One entry per CDR3 protein, called by TCRdb with MiXCR from the immunoSEQ multiplex PCR reads. The table lists a few hundred thousand distinct CDR3 sequences, around 95% of them singletons. Germline CDR1 SEHNR, CDR2 FQNEAQ (reference sequence). The CDR3 is 13 residues long. Trimming left V 1 base short and J 4 bases short, with 7 bases between. The sample is drawn from a study of CD8 T cells in Susac syndrome.

Sequenced material: CD4+ T cells from PBMCs. The chain employs TRBV7-9 and TRBJ2-5; no definite D call. The receptor was derived from a human donor with multiple sclerosis. CDR3 DNA: TGTGCCAGCAGCTTAGATGTAGCAGAGACCCAGTACTTC. Its translation is CASSLDVAETQYF.